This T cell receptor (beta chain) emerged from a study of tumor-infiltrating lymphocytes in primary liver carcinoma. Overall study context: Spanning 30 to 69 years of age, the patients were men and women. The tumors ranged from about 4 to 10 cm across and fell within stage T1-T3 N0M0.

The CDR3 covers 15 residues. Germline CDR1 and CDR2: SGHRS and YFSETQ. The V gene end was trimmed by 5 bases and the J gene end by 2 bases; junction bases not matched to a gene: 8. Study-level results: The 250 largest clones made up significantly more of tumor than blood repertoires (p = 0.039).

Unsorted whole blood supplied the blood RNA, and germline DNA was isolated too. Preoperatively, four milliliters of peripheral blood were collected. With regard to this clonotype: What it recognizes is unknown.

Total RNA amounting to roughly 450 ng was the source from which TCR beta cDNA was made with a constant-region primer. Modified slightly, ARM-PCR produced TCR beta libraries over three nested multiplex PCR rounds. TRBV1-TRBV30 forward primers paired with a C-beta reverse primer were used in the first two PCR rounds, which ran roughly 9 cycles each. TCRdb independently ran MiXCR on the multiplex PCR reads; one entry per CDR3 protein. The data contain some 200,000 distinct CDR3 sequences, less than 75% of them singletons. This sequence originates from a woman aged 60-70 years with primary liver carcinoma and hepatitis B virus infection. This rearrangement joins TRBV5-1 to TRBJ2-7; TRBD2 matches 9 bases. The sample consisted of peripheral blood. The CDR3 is CASSTCGTSTYEQYF. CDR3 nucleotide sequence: TGCGCCAGCAGTACCTGCGGGACTAGCACCTACGAGCAGTACTTC.